Given below is one T cell receptor (beta chain) in context. What it binds is not known. The sample originates from a study of beta chain features in type 1 diabetes. Findings and caveats of the study: With patients and controls alike, PCR might favor shorter templates to an equal degree.

What was sequenced were expressed TCRB transcripts, since all of the isolated RNA had been reverse transcribed. Using immunoSEQ multiplex PCR, the repertoire was profiled, and TCRdb retains in-frame clones only, with some absent. The table lists some 900,000 clones, 17% of them singletons. There are 13 residues in the CDR3. Germline-derived CDR1 and CDR2 are LNHNV and YYDKDF (reference sequence). The ends were cut back, 2 bases at V and 14 bases at J, with 18 bases in the middle. This rearrangement joins TRBV15 to TRBJ2-5; a possible D gene is TRBD2 (6 bases). This receptor was taken from a woman aged 18-29 years in good health. Specimen: naive CD4+ T cells from blood. The CDR3 reads CATSRPNTGTGYF. CDR3 coding DNA: TGTGCCACCAGCAGACCCAACACCGGGACTGGCTACTTC.